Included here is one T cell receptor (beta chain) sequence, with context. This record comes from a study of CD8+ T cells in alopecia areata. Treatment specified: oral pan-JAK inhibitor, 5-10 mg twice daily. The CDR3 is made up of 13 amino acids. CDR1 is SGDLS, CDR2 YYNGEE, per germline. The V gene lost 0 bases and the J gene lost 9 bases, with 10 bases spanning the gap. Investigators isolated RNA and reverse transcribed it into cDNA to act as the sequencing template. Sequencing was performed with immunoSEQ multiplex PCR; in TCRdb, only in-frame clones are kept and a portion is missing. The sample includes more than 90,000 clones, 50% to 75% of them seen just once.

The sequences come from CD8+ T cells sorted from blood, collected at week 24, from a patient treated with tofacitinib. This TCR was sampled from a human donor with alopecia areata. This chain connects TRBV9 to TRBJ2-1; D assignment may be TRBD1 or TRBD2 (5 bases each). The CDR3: CASSVGGKAEQFF. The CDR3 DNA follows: TGTGCCAGCAGCGTAGGGGGGAAGGCTGAGCAGTTCTTC.